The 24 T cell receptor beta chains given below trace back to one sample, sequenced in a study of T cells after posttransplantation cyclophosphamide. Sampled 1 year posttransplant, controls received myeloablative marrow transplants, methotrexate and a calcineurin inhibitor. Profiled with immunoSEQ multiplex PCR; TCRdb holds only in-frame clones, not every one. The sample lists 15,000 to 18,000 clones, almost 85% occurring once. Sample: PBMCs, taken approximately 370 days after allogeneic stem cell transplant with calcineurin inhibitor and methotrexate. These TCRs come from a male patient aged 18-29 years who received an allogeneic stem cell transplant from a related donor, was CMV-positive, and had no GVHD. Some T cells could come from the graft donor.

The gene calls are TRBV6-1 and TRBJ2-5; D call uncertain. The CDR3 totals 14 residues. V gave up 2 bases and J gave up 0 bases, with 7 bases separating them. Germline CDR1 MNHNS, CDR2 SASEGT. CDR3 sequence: CASSESQYQETQYF. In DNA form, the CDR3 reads TGTGCCAGCAGTGAATCCCAGTACCAAGAGACCCAGTACTTC.

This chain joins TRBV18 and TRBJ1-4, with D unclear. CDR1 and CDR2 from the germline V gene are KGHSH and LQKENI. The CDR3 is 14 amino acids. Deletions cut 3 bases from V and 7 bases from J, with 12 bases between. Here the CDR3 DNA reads TGTGCCAGCTCACCTCGGGGTGGGAGTGAAAAACTGTTTTTT. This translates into CASSPRGGSEKLFF.

The CDR3 region has the DNA TGCGCCAGCAGGGAGGACAGGGGGCTCAATGAGCAGTTCTTC. This sequence encodes CASREDRGLNEQFF. The chain employs TRBV5-1 and TRBJ2-1, with 11 bases lining up with TRBD1. J was trimmed by 6 bases and V by 5 bases; bases with no gene match: 4. CDR1 and CDR2 (germline): SGHRS, YFSETQ. The CDR3 has 14 residues.

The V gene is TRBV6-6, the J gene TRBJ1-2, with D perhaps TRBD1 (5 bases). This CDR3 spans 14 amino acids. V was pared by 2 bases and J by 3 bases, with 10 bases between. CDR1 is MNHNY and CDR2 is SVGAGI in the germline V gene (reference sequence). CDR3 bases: TGTGCCAGCAGTTACGGCAGGGATGACTATGGCTACACCTTC. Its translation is CASSYGRDDYGYTF.

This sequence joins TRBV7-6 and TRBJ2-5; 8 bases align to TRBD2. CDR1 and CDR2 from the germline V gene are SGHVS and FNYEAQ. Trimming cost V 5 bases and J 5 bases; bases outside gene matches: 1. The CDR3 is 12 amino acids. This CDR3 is CASSRGGETQYF. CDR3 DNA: TGTGCCAGCAGCCGCGGGGGGGAGACCCAGTACTTC.

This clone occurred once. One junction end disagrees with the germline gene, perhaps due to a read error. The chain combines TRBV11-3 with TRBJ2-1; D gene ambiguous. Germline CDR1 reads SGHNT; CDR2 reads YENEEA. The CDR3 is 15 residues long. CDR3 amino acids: CASSKVSNSYSEQFF. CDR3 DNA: TGTGCCAGCAGCAAAGTGTCCAACTCCTACAGTGAGCAGTTCTTC.

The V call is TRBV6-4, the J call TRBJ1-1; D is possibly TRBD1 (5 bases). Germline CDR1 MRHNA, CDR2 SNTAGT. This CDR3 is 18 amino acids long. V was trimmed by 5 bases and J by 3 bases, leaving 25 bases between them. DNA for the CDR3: TGTGCCAGCAGTCTTATCCCAGGCCGCGCGCAAGGGGACACTGAAGCTTTCTTT. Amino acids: CASSLIPGRAQGDTEAFF.

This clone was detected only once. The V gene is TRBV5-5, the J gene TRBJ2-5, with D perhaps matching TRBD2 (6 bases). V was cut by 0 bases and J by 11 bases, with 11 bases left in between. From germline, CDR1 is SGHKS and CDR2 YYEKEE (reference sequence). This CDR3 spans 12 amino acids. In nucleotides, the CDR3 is TGTGCCAGCAGCTTGGTCGGGAGTGAGCAGTACTTC. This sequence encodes CASSLVGSEQYF.

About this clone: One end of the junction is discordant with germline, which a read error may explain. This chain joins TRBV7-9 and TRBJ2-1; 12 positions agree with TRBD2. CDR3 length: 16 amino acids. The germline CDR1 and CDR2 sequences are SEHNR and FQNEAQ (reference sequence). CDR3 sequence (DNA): TGCGCCAGCAGCCAAGGAGCACTAGCGGGAGGAAGTGAGCAGTTCTTC. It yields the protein CASSQGALAGGSEQFF.

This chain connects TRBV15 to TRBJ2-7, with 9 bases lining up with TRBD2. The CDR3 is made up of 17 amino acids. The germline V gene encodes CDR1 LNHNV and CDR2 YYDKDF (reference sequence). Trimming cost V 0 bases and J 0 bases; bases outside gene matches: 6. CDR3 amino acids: CATSRDTLAGHSYEQYF. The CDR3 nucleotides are TGTGCCACCAGCAGAGATACCCTAGCGGGGCACTCCTACGAGCAGTACTTC.

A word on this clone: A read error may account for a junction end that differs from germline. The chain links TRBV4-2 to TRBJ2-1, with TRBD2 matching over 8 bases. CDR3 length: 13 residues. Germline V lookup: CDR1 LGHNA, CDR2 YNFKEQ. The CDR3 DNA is TGTGCCAGCAGCCGGGGGCGGGAGCGGGAGCGGTTCTTC. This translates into CASSRGRERERFF.

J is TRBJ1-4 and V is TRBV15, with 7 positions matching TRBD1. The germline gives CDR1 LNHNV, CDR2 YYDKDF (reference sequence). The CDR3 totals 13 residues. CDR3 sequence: CATGRGLNEKLFF. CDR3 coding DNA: TGTGCGACTGGTAGGGGGCTTAATGAAAAACTGTTTTTT.

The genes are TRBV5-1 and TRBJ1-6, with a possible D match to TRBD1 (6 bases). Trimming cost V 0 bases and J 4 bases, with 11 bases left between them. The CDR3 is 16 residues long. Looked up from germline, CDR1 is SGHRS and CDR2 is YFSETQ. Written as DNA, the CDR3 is TGCGCCAGCAGCTTGGATGGGGGCTATTATAATTCACCCCTCCACTTT. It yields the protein CASSLDGGYYNSPLHF.

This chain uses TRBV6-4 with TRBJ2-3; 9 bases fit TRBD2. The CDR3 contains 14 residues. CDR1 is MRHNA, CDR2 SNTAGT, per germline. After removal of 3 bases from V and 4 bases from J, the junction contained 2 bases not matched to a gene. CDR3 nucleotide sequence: TGTGCCAGCAGTGATTTAGCGGGAGCAGATACGCAGTATTTT. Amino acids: CASSDLAGADTQYF.

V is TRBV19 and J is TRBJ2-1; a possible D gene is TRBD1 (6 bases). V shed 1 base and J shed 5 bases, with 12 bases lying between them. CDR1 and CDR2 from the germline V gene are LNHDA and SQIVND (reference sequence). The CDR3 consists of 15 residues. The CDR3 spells CASSIGRTADNEQFF. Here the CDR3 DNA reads TGTGCCAGTAGTATAGGTAGGACAGCGGACAATGAGCAGTTCTTC.

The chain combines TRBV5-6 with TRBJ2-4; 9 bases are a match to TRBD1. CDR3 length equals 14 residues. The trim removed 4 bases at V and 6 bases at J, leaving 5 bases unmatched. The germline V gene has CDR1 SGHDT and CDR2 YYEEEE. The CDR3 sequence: CASSLGQGLNIQYF. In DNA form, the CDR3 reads TGTGCCAGCAGCCTTGGACAGGGGCTAAACATTCAGTACTTC. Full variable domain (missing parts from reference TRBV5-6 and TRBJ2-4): DAGVTQSPTHLIKTRGQQVTLRCSPKSGHDTVSWYQQALGQGPQFIFQYYEEEERQRGNFPDRFSGHQFPNYSSELNVNALLLGDSALYLCASSLGQGLNIQYFGAGTRLSVL.

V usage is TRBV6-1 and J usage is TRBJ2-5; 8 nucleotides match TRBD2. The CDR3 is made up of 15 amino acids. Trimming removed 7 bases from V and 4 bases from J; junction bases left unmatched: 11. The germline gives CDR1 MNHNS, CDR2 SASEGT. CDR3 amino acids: CASTTRTSSGETQYF. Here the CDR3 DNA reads TGTGCCAGCACCACGAGGACTAGCTCGGGAGAGACCCAGTACTTC.

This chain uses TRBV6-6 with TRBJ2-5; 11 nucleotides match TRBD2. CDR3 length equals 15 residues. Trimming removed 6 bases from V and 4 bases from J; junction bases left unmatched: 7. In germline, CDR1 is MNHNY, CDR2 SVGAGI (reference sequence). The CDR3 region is CASRSSLAGGETQYF. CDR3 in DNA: TGTGCCAGCAGGTCAAGTCTAGCGGGAGGAGAGACCCAGTACTTC.

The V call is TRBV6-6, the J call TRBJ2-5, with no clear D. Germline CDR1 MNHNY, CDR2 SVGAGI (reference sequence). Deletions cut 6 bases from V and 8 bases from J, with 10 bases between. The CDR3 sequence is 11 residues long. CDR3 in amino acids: CASSPSYTQYF. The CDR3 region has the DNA TGTGCCAGCAGCCCTAGTTACACCCAGTACTTC.

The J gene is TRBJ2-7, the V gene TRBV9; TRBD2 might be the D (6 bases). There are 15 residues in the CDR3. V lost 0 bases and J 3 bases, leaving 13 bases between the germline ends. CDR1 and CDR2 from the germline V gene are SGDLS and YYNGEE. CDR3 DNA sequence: TGTGCCAGCAGCGTAGCCGGGACTCAAGACTACGAGCAGTACTTC. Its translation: CASSVAGTQDYEQYF.

CDR3 sequence reads: CAWGRLAGSTDTQYF. DNA of the CDR3: TGTGCCTGGGGGAGACTAGCGGGTAGCACAGATACGCAGTATTTT. This chain links TRBV30 with TRBJ2-3, with 10 bases fitting TRBD2. The germline CDR1 and CDR2 sequences are GTSNPN and SVGIG (reference sequence). V gave up 5 bases and J gave up 0 bases; unmatched junction bases: 5. CDR3 length: 15 residues.

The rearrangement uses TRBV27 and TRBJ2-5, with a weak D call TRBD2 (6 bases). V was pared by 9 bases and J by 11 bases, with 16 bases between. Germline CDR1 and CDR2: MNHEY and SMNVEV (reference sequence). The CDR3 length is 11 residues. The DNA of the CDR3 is TGTGCCAGTGGGGGGTTAGGAGAGCAGTACTTC. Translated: CASGGLGEQYF.

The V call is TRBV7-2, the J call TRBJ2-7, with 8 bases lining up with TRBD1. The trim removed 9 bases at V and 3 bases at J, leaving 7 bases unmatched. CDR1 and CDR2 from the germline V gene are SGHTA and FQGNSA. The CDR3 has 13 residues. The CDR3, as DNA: TGTGCCAGTAGTTCAGGGGGCGGCTACGAGCAGTACTTC. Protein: CASSSGGGYEQYF.

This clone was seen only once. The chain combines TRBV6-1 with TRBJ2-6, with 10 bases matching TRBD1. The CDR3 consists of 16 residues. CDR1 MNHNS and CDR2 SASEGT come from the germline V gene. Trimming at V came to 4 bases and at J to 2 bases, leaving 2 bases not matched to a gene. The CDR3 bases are TGTGCCAGCAGTGCTGGACAGGGGGCTGGGGCCAACGTCCTGACTTTC. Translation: CASSAGQGAGANVLTF.